This TCR beta chain was found in a study of OX40 agonist ivuxolimab in advanced cancers. Study-wide results and limits: Clones of CD4+ and CD8+ blood T cells grew by week 6 at doses of 0.1 to 3.0 mg/kg.

Any history of autoimmune disease or systemic immunosuppression disqualified patients. This CDR3 comprises 20 residues. Trimming pared 1 base from V and 1 base from J, leaving 24 bases between. Method: immunoSEQ multiplex PCR; TCRdb's copy keeps in-frame clones and lacks some. The table lists approximately 9,800 clones, 70% to 85% of them singletons. This clone came up a few times. Its matching antigen is unknown. The sequenced sample was CD4+ or CD8+ T cells sorted from blood, obtained in a trial of the OX40 agonist ivuxolimab. J is TRBJ2-4 and V is TRBV5-3; D gene ambiguous. TRBV5-3 is assigned to the ORF class and has an uncertain function. The receptor's source is an adult with an advanced solid tumor such as melanoma, head and neck, liver or kidney cancer. As DNA, the CDR3 is TGTGCCAGAAGCTTGCTGGGCCGGGCGCCCAGGCGGTGGGCCAAAAACATTCAGTACTTC. Encoded protein: CARSLLGRAPRRWAKNIQYF.